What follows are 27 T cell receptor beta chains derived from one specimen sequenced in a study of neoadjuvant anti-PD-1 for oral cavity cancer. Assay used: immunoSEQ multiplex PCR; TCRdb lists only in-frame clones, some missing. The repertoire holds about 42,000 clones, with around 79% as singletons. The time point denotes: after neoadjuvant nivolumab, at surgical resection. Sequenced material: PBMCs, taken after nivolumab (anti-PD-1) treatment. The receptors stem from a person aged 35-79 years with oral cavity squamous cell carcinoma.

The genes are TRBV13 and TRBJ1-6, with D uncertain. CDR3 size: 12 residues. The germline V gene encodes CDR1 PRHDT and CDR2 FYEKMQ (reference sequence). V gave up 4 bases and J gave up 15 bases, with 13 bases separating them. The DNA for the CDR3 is TGTGCCAGCAGCTCCCCCGGAGAGCGCCTCCACTTT. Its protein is CASSSPGERLHF.

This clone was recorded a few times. The DNA for the CDR3 is TGTGCCAGCAGTTATAATACCCCGGGACAGGGGAGTTCTGGCTACACCTTC. Amino acids: CASSYNTPGQGSSGYTF. The chain joins TRBV7-9 to TRBJ1-2, with 10 nucleotides matching TRBD1. Germline loops: CDR1 SEHNR, CDR2 FQNEAQ (reference sequence). This CDR3 comprises 17 residues. V gave up 6 bases and J gave up 7 bases; unmatched junction bases: 17.

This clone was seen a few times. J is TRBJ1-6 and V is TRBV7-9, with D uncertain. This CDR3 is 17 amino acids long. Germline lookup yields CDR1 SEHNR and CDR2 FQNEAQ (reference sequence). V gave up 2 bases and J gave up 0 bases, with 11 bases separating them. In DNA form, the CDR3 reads TGTGCCAGCAGCTTAAATCACGGTAGCTCCTATAATTCACCCCTCCACTTT. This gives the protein CASSLNHGSSYNSPLHF.

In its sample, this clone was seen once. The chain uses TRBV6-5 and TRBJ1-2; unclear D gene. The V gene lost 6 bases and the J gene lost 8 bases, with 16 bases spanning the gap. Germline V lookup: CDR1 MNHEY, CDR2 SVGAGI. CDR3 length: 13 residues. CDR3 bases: TGTGCCAGCAGCTCGGACGTACGGTGGGGCTACACCTTC. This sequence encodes CASSSDVRWGYTF.

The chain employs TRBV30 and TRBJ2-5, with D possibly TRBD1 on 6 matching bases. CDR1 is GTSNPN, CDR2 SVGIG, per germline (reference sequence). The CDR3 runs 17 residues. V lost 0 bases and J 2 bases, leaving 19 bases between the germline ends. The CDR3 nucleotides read TGTGCCTGGAGTGTAGGGGGTGACAGGAGAAATCAAGAGACCCAGTACTTC. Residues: CAWSVGGDRRNQETQYF.

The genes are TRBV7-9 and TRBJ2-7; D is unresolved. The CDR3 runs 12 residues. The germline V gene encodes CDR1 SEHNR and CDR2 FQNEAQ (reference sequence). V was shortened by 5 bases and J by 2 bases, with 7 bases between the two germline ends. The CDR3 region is CASSPPPYEQYF. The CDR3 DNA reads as TGTGCCAGCAGCCCCCCTCCCTACGAGCAGTACTTC.

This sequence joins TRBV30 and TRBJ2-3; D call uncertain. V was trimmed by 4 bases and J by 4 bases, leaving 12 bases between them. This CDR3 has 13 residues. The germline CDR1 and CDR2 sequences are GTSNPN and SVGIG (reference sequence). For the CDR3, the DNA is TGTGCCTGGACCAAACGAAGGGCAGATACGCAGTATTTT. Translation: CAWTKRRADTQYF.

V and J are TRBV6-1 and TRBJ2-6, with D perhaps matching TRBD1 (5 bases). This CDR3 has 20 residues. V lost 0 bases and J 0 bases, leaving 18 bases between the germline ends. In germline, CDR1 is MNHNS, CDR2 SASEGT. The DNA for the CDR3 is TGTGCCAGCAGTGAAGCTCCCTCGACAGCCCTGAGCTCTGGGGCCAACGTCCTGACTTTC. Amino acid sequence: CASSEAPSTALSSGANVLTF.

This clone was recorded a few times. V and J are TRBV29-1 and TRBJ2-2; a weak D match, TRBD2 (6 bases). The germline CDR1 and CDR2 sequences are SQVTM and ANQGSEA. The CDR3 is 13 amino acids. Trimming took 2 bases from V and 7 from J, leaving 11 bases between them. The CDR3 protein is CSVEREVDGELFF. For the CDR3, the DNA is TGCAGCGTTGAAAGGGAGGTAGACGGGGAGCTGTTTTTT.

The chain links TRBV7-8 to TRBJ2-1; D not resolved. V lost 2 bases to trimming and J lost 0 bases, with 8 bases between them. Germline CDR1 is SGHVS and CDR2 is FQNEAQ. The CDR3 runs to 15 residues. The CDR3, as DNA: TGTGCCAGCAGCTTAACAGATAGCTCCTACAATGAGCAGTTCTTC. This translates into CASSLTDSSYNEQFF.

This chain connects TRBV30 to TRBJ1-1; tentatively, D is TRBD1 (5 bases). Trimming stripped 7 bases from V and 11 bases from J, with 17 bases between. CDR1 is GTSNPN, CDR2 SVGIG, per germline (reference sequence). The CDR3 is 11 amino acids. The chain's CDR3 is CALEEGLGAFF. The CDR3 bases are TGTGCCTTGGAGGAGGGGCTTGGGGCTTTCTTT.

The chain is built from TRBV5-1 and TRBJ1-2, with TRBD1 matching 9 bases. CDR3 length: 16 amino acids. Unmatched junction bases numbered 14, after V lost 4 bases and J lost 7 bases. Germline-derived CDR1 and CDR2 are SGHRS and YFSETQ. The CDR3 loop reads CASSAIRDRASAGYTF. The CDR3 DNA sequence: TGCGCCAGCAGCGCGATCCGGGACAGGGCCTCGGCTGGCTACACCTTC.

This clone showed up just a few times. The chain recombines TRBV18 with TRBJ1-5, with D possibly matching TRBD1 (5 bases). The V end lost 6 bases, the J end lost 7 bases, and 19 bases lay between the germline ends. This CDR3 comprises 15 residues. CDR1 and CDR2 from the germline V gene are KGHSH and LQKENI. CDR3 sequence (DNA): TGTGCCAGCTCCCCTCTTGGGACCTTGGGGCAGCCCCAGCATTTT. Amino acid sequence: CASSPLGTLGQPQHF.

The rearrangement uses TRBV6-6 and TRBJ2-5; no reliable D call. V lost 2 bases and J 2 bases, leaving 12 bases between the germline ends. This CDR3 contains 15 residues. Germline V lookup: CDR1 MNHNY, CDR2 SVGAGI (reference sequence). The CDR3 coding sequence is TGTGCCAGCAGTTACGGGGTGGGTAGGCAAGAGACCCAGTACTTC. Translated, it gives CASSYGVGRQETQYF.

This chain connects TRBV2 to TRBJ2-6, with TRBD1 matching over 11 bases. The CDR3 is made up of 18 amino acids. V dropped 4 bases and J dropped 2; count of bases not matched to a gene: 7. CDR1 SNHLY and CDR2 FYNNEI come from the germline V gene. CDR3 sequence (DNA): TGTGCCAGCAGTGCAGCAGGGACAGGGGGAGCTGGGGCCAACGTCCTGACTTTC. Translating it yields CASSAAGTGGAGANVLTF. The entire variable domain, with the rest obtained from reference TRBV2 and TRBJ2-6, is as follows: EPEVTQTPSHQVTQMGQEVILRCVPISNHLYFYWYRQILGQKVEFLVSFYNNEISEKSEIFDDQFSVERPDGSNFTLKIRSTKLEDSAMYFCASSAAGTGGAGANVLTFGAGSRLTVL.

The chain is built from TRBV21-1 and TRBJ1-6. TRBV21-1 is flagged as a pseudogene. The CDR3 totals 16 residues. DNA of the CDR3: TGTGCCAGCAGCACCCTTACACCTACCTATAATTCACCCCTCCACTTT. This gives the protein CASSTLTPTYNSPLHF.

In DNA, the CDR3 is TGTGCCAGCAGCAGAAGAGGGAGGGGGTCCTACGAGCAGTACTTC. It specifies CASSRRGRGSYEQYF. The chain is built from TRBV21-1 and TRBJ2-7; the table's D gene call, TRBD2, was not cross checked with the DNA. TRBV21-1 is classified as a pseudogene. This CDR3 is 15 amino acids long.

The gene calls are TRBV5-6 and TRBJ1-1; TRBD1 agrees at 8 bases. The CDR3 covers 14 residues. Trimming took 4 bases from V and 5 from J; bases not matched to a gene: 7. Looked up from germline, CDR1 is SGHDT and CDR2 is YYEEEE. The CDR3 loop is CASSENRGWTEAFF. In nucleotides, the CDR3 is TGTGCCAGCAGCGAAAACAGGGGGTGGACTGAAGCTTTCTTT.

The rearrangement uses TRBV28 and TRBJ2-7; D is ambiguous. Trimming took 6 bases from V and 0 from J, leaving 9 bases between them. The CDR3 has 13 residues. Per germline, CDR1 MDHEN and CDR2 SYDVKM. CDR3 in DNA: TGTGCCAGCAGGAGGACGTACTCCTACGAGCAGTACTTC. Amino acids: CASRRTYSYEQYF.

The CDR3 loop reads CASSYSGLRIYNEQFF. CDR3 bases: TGTGCCAGCAGTTACTCAGGCCTTAGAATCTACAATGAGCAGTTCTTC. The chain uses TRBV6-6 and TRBJ2-1; D is unresolved. The germline V and J ends were trimmed by 0 bases and 3 bases, with 12 bases remaining between them. Germline V gene data show CDR1 as MNHNY and CDR2 as SVGAGI (reference sequence). The CDR3 runs 16 residues.

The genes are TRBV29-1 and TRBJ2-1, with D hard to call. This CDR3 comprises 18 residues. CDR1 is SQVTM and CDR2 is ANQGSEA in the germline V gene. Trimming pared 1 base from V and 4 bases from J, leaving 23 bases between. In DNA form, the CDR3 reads TGCAGCGTTGAAGGGGCCCCCGAACAGTCCCAACTGTACAATGAGCAGTTCTTC. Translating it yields CSVEGAPEQSQLYNEQFF.

The CDR3 DNA follows: TGTGCCAGCTCACCAAATAAAGGACAGGGGACCTACGAGCAGTACTTC. Translating gives CASSPNKGQGTYEQYF. J is TRBJ2-7 and V is TRBV18; 9 positions agree with TRBD1. This CDR3 comprises 16 residues. The ends lost 2 bases at V and 2 bases at J; junction bases unmatched: 7. Germline CDR1 and CDR2: KGHSH and LQKENI.

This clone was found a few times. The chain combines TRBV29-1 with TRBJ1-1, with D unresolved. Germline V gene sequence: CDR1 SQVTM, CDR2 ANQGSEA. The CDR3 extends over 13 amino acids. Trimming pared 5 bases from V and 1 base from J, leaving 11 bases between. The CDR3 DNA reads TGCAGCGTTCCCCCGGGAGGGAACACTGAAGCTTTCTTT. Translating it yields CSVPPGGNTEAFF.

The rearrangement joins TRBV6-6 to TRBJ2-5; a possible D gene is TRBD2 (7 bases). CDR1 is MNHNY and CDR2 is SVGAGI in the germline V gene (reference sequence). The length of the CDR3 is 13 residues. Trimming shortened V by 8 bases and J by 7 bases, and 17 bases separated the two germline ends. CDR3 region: CASVAGATGTQYF. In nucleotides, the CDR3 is TGTGCCAGCGTGGCGGGGGCCACCGGGACCCAGTACTTC.

This CDR3 is CASSEGAPRVTAFYEQYF. In nucleotides, the CDR3 is TGTGCCAGCAGTGAAGGGGCCCCCCGAGTAACAGCCTTCTACGAGCAGTACTTC. The chain recombines TRBV6-1 with TRBJ2-7; D unresolved. V was cut by 1 base and J by 3 bases, with 22 bases left in between. The CDR3 consists of 18 residues. Germline CDR1 reads MNHNS; CDR2 reads SASEGT.

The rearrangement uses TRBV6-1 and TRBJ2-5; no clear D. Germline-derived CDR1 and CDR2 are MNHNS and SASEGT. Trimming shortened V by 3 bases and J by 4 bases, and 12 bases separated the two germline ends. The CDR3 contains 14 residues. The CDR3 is CASSEWRKTETQYF. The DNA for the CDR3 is TGTGCCAGCAGTGAGTGGCGGAAGACAGAGACCCAGTACTTC.

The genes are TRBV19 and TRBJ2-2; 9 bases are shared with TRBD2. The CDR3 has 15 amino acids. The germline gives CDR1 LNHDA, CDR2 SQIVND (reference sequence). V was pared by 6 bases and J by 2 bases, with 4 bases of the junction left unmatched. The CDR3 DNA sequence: TGTGCCAGTAGCCGCGGGGGGGCCAACACCGGGGAGCTGTTTTTT. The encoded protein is CASSRGGANTGELFF.